These T cell receptor beta chains were read from a single sample in a study of blood T cell repertoires in COVID-19. Method: immunoSEQ multiplex PCR; TCRdb's copy keeps in-frame clones and lacks some. This sample yields 75,000 to 100,000 clones, of which 80% to 90% are seen a single time; roughly a sixth belongs to the top ten. Sequencing input: peripheral blood. The source is a woman at least 80 years old with acute or convalescent COVID-19. Both conserved end residues are part of each CDR3. A D gene is named only where the DNA matches it firmly. Not all rows give a size; the values are once, few, many and, for expanded clones, a class.

TRBJ2-5,TRBD2,once,TRBV19,TGTGCCAGTAGTATACCCGGGACTAGCGGGGGATCGCCGCCAGAAGAGACCCAGTACTTC,CASSIPGTSGGSPPEETQYF
TRBJ1-1,TRBD1,.,TRBV28,TGTGCCAGCAATGGGGCAGGGGGCAGATATGGGATGAACACTGAAGCTTTCTTT,CASNGAGGRYGMNTEAFF
TRBJ2-5,.,once,TRBV29-1,TGCAGCGTACAAGTACAAGAGACCCAGTACTTC,CSVQVQETQYF
TRBJ1-1,TRBD1,.,TRBV5-1,TGCGCCAGCAGCCTGGGACAGGCCGCCGAGGCTTTCTTT,CASSLGQAAEAFF
TRBJ2-1,TRBD2,.,TRBV3-1/TRBV3-2,TGTGCCAGCAGCCATGCCTTGACTAGCGGAGAGCAGTTCTTC,CASSHALTSGEQFF
TRBJ1-3,.,.,TRBV3-1/TRBV3-2,TGTGCCAGCAGCCAAGTAGTTAACACCATATATTTT,CASSQVVNTIYF
TRBJ1-3,.,.,TRBV19,TGTGCCAGTAGTATTTCCGTGGGGCAGTCTGGAAACACCATATATTTT,CASSISVGQSGNTIYF
TRBJ2-7,TRBD1,.,TRBV30,TGTGCCTTGGACAGGGGGCTCGAGCAGTACTTC,CALDRGLEQYF
TRBJ1-4,.,many,TRBV28,TGTGCCAGCAGACCTCTCTTGGAGGCTAATGAAAAACTGTTTTTT,CASRPLLEANEKLFF
TRBJ2-2,.,.,TRBV9,TGTGCCAGCAGCGTAGCTGGGGGGGCGGGCACCGGGGAGCTGTTTTTT,CASSVAGGAGTGELFF
TRBJ2-2,TRBD1,once,TRBV5-1,TGCGCCAGCAGCTTGGCTTTCGGACAGGGGGCGCGGTACACCGGGGAGCTGTTTTTT,CASSLAFGQGARYTGELFF
TRBJ2-1,TRBD1,.,TRBV5-4,TGTGCCAGCAGCTTGGACAGGGGCGATGAGCAGTTCTTC,CASSLDRGDEQFF
TRBJ1-5,TRBD1,.,TRBV6-5,TGTGCCAGCAGCAGGGGGCCTTTTAGCAATCAGCCCCAGCATTTT,CASSRGPFSNQPQHF
TRBJ2-1,TRBD1,once,TRBV11-3,TGTGCCAGCAGCTTAAACCCGGGACAGGGTAAGCAGCAGTTCTTC,CASSLNPGQGKQQFF
TRBJ1-1,.,once,TRBV3-1/TRBV3-2,TGTGCCAGCAGCCAAGAGAGGTCTGAAGCTTTCTTT,CASSQERSEAFF
TRBJ1-2,.,.,TRBV12-3/TRBV12-4,TGTGCCAGCAGTTCGGACACTGGCTACACCTTC,CASSSDTGYTF
TRBJ1-1,.,.,TRBV5-1,TGCGCCAGCAGCCCCCGTGGAGTTGAAGCTTTCTTT,CASSPRGVEAFF
TRBJ2-7,TRBD1,.,TRBV10-3,TGTGCCATCAGCCTGACAGGGTACGAGCAGTACTTC,CAISLTGYEQYF
TRBJ2-5,.,.,TRBV4-2,TGTGCCAGCAGCCAAGAGTGGGACTCGGAGACCCAGTACTTC,CASSQEWDSETQYF
TRBJ2-1,.,.,TRBV21-1,TGTGCCAGCAGGGCTAATGAGCAGTTCTTC,CASRANEQFF
TRBJ1-2,.,.,TRBV2,TGTGCCAGCACCAGGGGCTATGGCTACACCTTC,CASTRGYGYTF
TRBJ2-4,.,.,TRBV30,TGTGCCTGGGAGATGGCCAAAAACATTCAGTACTTC,CAWEMAKNIQYF
TRBJ1-2,TRBD1,.,TRBV5-1,TGCGCCAGCAGCGAAGGGACAGGCCTTTACTATGGCTACACCTTC,CASSEGTGLYYGYTF
TRBJ1-1,TRBD1,.,TRBV30,TGTGCCTGGAGTAGGGGGCAAGGCACTGAAGCTTTCTTT,CAWSRGQGTEAFF
TRBJ1-2,TRBD1,.,TRBV3-1/TRBV3-2,TGTGCCAGCAGACACGGGACAGGGGGAGGGTATGGCTACACCTTC,CASRHGTGGGYGYTF
TRBJ2-3,TRBD2,.,TRBV5-1,TGCGCCAGCGCCGATAGTGCGGCGGGGGGGGCAGATACGCAGTATTTT,CASADSAAGGADTQYF
TRBJ2-1,.,.,TRBV12-3/TRBV12-4,TGTGCCAGCAGTTCACAGGGTACGCGTGAGCAGTTCTTC,CASSSQGTREQFF
TRBJ2-6,.,.,TRBV5-1,TGCGCCAGCAGCCTAGGTGGTTCTGGGGCCAACGTCCTGACTTTC,CASSLGGSGANVLTF
TRBJ1-1,.,.,TRBV7-3,TGTGCCAGCAGCTTATACGGGAACACTGAAGCTTTCTTT,CASSLYGNTEAFF
TRBJ1-1,TRBD1,.,TRBV18,TGTGCCAGCTCACCAGGGACAGGGATGAACACTGAAGCTTTCTTT,CASSPGTGMNTEAFF
TRBJ2-3,TRBD2,few,TRBV9,TGTGCCAGCAGCGTAGAGACGGGGGGGCGAGGAGATACGCAGTATTTT,CASSVETGGRGDTQYF
TRBJ1-1,TRBD1,.,TRBV6-5,TGTGCCAGTTACAGGGGCTTTGCTGAAGCTTTCTTT,CASYRGFAEAFF
TRBJ2-7,.,.,TRBV5-4,TGTGCCAGCAGCTTGCCCGGAGTCCAGAGCTCCTACGAGCAGTACTTC,CASSLPGVQSSYEQYF
TRBJ2-7,TRBD2,.,TRBV27,TGTGCCAGCAGTCCGGCCGGGGGGTGGAAAGAGCAGTACTTC,CASSPAGGWKEQYF
TRBJ2-5,TRBD1,.,TRBV10-3,TGTGCCATCAGTGAGTCGCAGGGGGCGGAGACCCAGTACTTC,CAISESQGAETQYF
TRBJ1-2,.,few,TRBV20-1,TGCAGTGCGAGTGGGGGCAACTATGGCTACACCTTC,CSASGGNYGYTF
TRBJ1-6,.,once,TRBV27,TGTGCCAGCAGTAAACGGAAGACGCCCGGGACACTGAATAATTCACCCCTCCACTTT,CASSKRKTPGTLNNSPLHF
TRBJ1-1,.,.,TRBV7-3,TGTGCCAGCAGCTTAAGGGGCATCAACACTGAAGCTTTCTTT,CASSLRGINTEAFF
TRBJ1-3,.,.,TRBV2,TGTGCCAGCAGTGAAGCCAGGATCCACACCATATATTTT,CASSEARIHTIYF
TRBJ1-2,TRBD1,.,TRBV7-9,TGTGCCAGCAGCTTAGTTGCGACAGGGTTTCGCGGCTACACCTTC,CASSLVATGFRGYTF
TRBJ2-3,TRBD2,.,TRBV6-1,TGTGCCAGCAGGGAAGCGGGGGCGGGGGCAGATACGCAGTATTTT,CASREAGAGADTQYF
TRBJ1-4,.,.,TRBV5-1,TGCGCCAGCAGCCCGTCGGGGGTTAATGAAAAACTGTTTTTT,CASSPSGVNEKLFF